This T cell receptor (beta chain) was captured in a study of blood T cell repertoires in COVID-19. Germline CDR1 reads MNHEY; CDR2 reads SVGEGT. The CDR3 loop spans 16 amino acids. With 5 bases clipped from V and 2 bases from J, the junction kept 9 bases outside the gene matches. TCRdb's copy holds only in-frame clones and misses some; the assay was immunoSEQ multiplex PCR. The data show 50,000 or so clones, roughly nine tenths seen once. This TCR derives from a human donor in a cohort sampled during active COVID-19. V and J are TRBV6-2 or TRBV6-3 and TRBJ2-5; TRBD1 matches 9 bases. Specimen: peripheral blood. CDR3 sequence: CASSPRQGVKQETQYF. CDR3 nucleotide sequence: TGTGCCAGCAGTCCGCGACAGGGGGTGAAGCAAGAGACCCAGTACTTC.